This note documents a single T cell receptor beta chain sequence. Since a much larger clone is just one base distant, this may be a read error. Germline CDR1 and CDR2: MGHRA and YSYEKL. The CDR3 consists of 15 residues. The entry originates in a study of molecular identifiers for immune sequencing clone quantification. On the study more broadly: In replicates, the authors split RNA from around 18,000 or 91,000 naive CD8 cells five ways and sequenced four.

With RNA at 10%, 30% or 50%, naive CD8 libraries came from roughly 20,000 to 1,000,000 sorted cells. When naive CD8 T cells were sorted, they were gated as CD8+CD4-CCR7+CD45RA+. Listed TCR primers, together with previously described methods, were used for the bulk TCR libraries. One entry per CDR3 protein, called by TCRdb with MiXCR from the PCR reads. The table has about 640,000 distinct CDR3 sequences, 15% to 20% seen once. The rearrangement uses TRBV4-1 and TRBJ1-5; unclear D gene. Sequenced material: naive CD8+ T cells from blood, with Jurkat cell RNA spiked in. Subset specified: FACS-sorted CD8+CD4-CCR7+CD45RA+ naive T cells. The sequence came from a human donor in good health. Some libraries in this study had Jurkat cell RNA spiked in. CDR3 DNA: TGCGCCAGCAGCCATCCGGACGGCAGCAATCGGCCCCAGCATTTT. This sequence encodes CASSHPDGSNRPQHF.